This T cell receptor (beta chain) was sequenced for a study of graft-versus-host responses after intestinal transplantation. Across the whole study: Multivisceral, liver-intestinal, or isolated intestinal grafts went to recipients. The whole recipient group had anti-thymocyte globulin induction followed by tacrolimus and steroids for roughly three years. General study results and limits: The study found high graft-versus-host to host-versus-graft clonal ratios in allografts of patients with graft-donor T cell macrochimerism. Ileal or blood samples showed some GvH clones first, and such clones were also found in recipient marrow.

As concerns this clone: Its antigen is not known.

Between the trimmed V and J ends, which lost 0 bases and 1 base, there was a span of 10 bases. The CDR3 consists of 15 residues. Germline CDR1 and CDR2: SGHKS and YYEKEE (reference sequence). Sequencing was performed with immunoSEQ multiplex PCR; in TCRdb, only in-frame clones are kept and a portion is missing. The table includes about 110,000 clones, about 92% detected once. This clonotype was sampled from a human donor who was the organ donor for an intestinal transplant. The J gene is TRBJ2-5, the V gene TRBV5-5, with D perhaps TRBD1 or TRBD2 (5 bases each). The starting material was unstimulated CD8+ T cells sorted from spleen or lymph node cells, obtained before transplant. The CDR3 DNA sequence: TGTGCCAGCAGCTTGGGGGGACGCGTCCAAGAGACCCAGTACTTC. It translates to CASSLGGRVQETQYF.